The 28 T cell receptor beta chains below all came from one sample that was sequenced in a study of blood T cell repertoires in COVID-19. Measured with immunoSEQ multiplex PCR; TCRdb has only the in-frame clones, and not every one. The repertoire holds about 330,000 clones, approximately 86% seen once, with roughly a tenth in the top ten. What was sequenced was peripheral blood. These receptor sequences come from a man under 40 with COVID-19, enrolled during active disease.

The CDR3 is CATSPGWQFPSNRPQHF. Written as DNA, the CDR3 is TGTGCCACCAGTCCGGGTTGGCAGTTCCCCTCCAATCGTCCCCAGCATTTT. The rearrangement joins TRBV24-1 to TRBJ1-5; D not certain. Germline V CDR1 and CDR2: KGHDR, SFDVKD. The V end lost 6 bases, the J end lost 10 bases, and 27 bases lay between the germline ends. The CDR3 loop spans 17 amino acids.

The chain combines TRBV6-1 with TRBJ2-7; 8 nucleotides align to TRBD2. This CDR3 is 16 amino acids long. Germline values: CDR1 MNHNS, CDR2 SASEGT. J was trimmed by 4 bases and V by 4 bases; bases with no gene match: 12. Written as DNA, the CDR3 is TGTGCCAGCAGTGGCTCCAAGAGCGGGAGTGCTTACGAGCAGTACTTC. Its translation: CASSGSKSGSAYEQYF.

The genes are TRBV6-2 or TRBV6-3 and TRBJ1-5, with D possibly matching TRBD1 (6 bases). The germline V gene encodes CDR1 MNHEY and CDR2 SVGEGT. CDR3 length: 15 residues. Trimming took 4 bases from V and 1 from J, leaving 11 bases between them. The CDR3 sequence: CASSSRDTSNQPQHF. The CDR3 nucleotides read TGTGCCAGCAGTTCCAGGGACACCAGCAATCAGCCCCAGCATTTT.

This chain links TRBV10-3 with TRBJ2-5; 12 positions agree with TRBD2. The germline V gene has CDR1 ENHRY and CDR2 SYGVKD. V dropped 4 bases and J dropped 3; count of bases not matched to a gene: 0. CDR3 length: 14 residues. The CDR3 region has the DNA TGTGCCATCAGTGGGACTAGCGGGGAAGAGACCCAGTACTTC. This codes for CAISGTSGEETQYF.

The V and J genes are TRBV13 and TRBJ1-1; perhaps TRBD1 as D (5 bases). V was trimmed by 3 bases and J by 10 bases, leaving 12 bases between them. The CDR3 spans 12 residues. The germline CDR1 and CDR2 sequences are PRHDT and FYEKMQ (reference sequence). The CDR3 coding sequence is TGTGCCAGCAGCTTGGCGGAGGGGCGAGCTTTCTTT. It is translated as CASSLAEGRAFF.

V usage is TRBV27 and J usage is TRBJ1-2; no firm D call. Trimming pared 0 bases from V and 8 bases from J, leaving 10 bases between. Germline CDR1 is MNHEY and CDR2 is SMNVEV (reference sequence). The CDR3 length is 13 residues. In nucleotides, the CDR3 is TGTGCCAGCAGTTTATCTCCGGGTTTCGGCTACACCTTC. Translating it yields CASSLSPGFGYTF.

This chain connects TRBV11-1 to TRBJ2-7; 8 bases fit TRBD1. The trim removed 6 bases at V and 0 bases at J, leaving 7 bases unmatched. Per germline, CDR1 SGHAT and CDR2 FQDESV (reference sequence). The CDR3 totals 15 residues. CDR3 DNA sequence: TGTGCCAGCAGTTTCGCAGGGGGCCACTCCTACGAGCAGTACTTC. Its translation is CASSFAGGHSYEQYF.

This rearrangement joins TRBV6-1 to TRBJ2-3; the D is unclear. Trimming removed 0 bases at V and 0 bases at J, with 13 bases between. Germline V gene sequence: CDR1 MNHNS, CDR2 SASEGT. This CDR3 is 17 amino acids long. The CDR3, as DNA: TGTGCCAGCAGTGAAGCTGACTTTATTGCCAGCACAGATACGCAGTATTTT. Its translation is CASSEADFIASTDTQYF.

The chain links TRBV7-2 to TRBJ2-1; 9 positions agree with TRBD2. Germline CDR1 SGHTA, CDR2 FQGNSA. This CDR3 contains 15 residues. V was clipped by 3 bases and J by 7 bases; unmatched bases: 7. The CDR3 sequence is CASSFAGGRNNEQFF. In nucleotides, the CDR3 is TGTGCCAGCAGCTTCGCGGGGGGGCGTAATAATGAGCAGTTCTTC.

The chain recombines TRBV4-3 with TRBJ1-1, with a possible D match to TRBD1 (6 bases). The CDR3 length is 16 residues. The V and J ends lost 1 base and 1 base respectively, with 13 bases between them. Germline V gives CDR1 LGHNA, CDR2 YSLEER. The CDR3 region is CASSQVMDSPNTEAFF. Written as DNA, the CDR3 is TGCGCCAGCAGCCAAGTCATGGACAGTCCGAACACTGAAGCTTTCTTT.

The CDR3 sequence: CASMVFPGQHAFF. As DNA, the CDR3 is TGTGCCAGCATGGTTTTCCCAGGTCAACATGCTTTCTTT. The chain uses TRBV6-4 and TRBJ1-1, with D unresolved. V was cut by 7 bases and J by 11 bases, with 20 bases left in between. The CDR3 contains 13 residues. Germline values: CDR1 MRHNA, CDR2 SNTAGT.

This clone was detected only once. The CDR3 sequence is CASRLPTDSYEQYF. The DNA for the CDR3 is TGTGCAAGTCGCTTACCAACAGACTCCTACGAGCAGTACTTC. The chain links TRBV12-2 to TRBJ2-7; whether TRBD1, the table's D call, matches the DNA was not checked. TRBV12-2 represents a pseudogene. CDR3 length: 14 residues.

J is TRBJ2-3 and V is TRBV9; TRBD2 agrees at 7 bases. This CDR3 contains 16 residues. Germline V gives CDR1 SGDLS, CDR2 YYNGEE. V shed 1 base, J shed 0 bases, and the junction held 5 bases outside the gene matches. The CDR3 spells CASSVNLAVSTDTQYF. CDR3 bases: TGTGCCAGCAGCGTAAACCTAGCGGTTAGCACAGATACGCAGTATTTT.

There are a few counts of this clone. The chain employs TRBV27 and TRBJ2-2; a possible D gene is TRBD1 (6 bases). Germline values: CDR1 MNHEY, CDR2 SMNVEV (reference sequence). The CDR3 extends over 14 amino acids. V lost 3 bases and J lost 8, with 13 bases in between. CDR3 amino acids: CASSFRDTIGELFF. CDR3 sequence (DNA): TGTGCCAGCAGTTTCCGGGACACTATTGGGGAGCTGTTTTTT.

The rearrangement links TRBV3-1 (or the pseudogene TRBV3-2) to TRBJ1-2, with 11 bases fitting TRBD1. Trimming removed 3 bases from V and 0 bases from J; junction bases left unmatched: 3. The CDR3 totals 16 residues. CDR1 is LGHDT, CDR2 YNNKEL, per germline (reference sequence). The CDR3 nucleotides read TGTGCCAGCAGCCAGACGGGACAGGGGGCTAACTATGGCTACACCTTC. Residues: CASSQTGQGANYGYTF.

This chain uses TRBV5-8 with TRBJ2-1; 12 nucleotides match TRBD2. Trimming at V came to 3 bases and at J to 1 base, leaving 5 bases not matched to a gene. The CDR3 has 17 residues. Germline-derived CDR1 and CDR2 are SGHTS and YDEGEE. The CDR3 is CASSSSGRALSYNEQFF. The DNA for the CDR3 is TGTGCCAGCAGCTCTAGCGGGAGGGCCCTTTCCTACAATGAGCAGTTCTTC.

The rearrangement joins TRBV7-8 to TRBJ2-5, with D perhaps TRBD2 (6 bases). V shed 5 bases and J shed 5 bases, with 15 bases lying between them. The CDR3 extends over 14 amino acids. Germline CDR1 reads SGHVS; CDR2 reads FQNEAQ. CDR3 in amino acids: CASSPRRDRETQYF. The CDR3 coding sequence is TGTGCCAGCAGCCCGCGGAGGGACCGGGAGACCCAGTACTTC.

The table lists this clone with a count of one. CDR3 bases: TGTGCCAGCAGCCAAAACAGGGGAAACACTGAAGCTTTCTTT. It yields the protein CASSQNRGNTEAFF. The chain is built from TRBV3-1 (or the pseudogene TRBV3-2) and TRBJ1-1; 7 nucleotides align to TRBD1. The CDR3 covers 14 residues. Germline CDR1 LGHDT, CDR2 YNNKEL (reference sequence). V lost 2 bases to trimming and J lost 2 bases; unmatched junction nucleotides: 2.

The rearrangement joins TRBV5-6 to TRBJ2-7, with TRBD1 matching over 7 bases. Trimming removed 4 bases from V and 2 bases from J; junction bases left unmatched: 12. The CDR3 has 16 amino acids. Looked up from germline, CDR1 is SGHDT and CDR2 is YYEEEE. The CDR3 region has the DNA TGTGCCAGCAGCCTTAAGGGGGCAGGTTCGACCTACGAGCAGTACTTC. Protein product: CASSLKGAGSTYEQYF.

The chain employs TRBV18 and TRBJ2-3; 7 nucleotides align to TRBD1. The germline V gene encodes CDR1 KGHSH and CDR2 LQKENI. The CDR3 has 17 amino acids. V shed 3 bases, J shed 1 base, and the junction held 10 bases outside the gene matches. CDR3 sequence (DNA): TGTGCCAGCTCACCGTTAGGAGGAACAGGGGGCACAGATACGCAGTATTTT. It codes for CASSPLGGTGGTDTQYF.

The gene calls are TRBV28 and TRBJ1-5, with TRBD1 identical over 7 bases. J gave up 2 bases and V 5 bases, and 9 bases lay outside the gene matches. CDR3 size: 16 residues. Per germline, CDR1 MDHEN and CDR2 SYDVKM. CDR3 sequence (DNA): TGTGCCAGCAGTCAACAGGGGACGCTAGGCAATCAGCCCCAGCATTTT. Translation gives CASSQQGTLGNQPQHF.

The chain has TRBV7-6 and TRBJ2-3; TRBD1 might be the D (5 bases). V gave up 5 bases and J gave up 2 bases, with 14 bases separating them. Germline CDR1 is SGHVS and CDR2 is FNYEAQ. The length of the CDR3 is 15 residues. CDR3: CASSPQVGATDTQYF. The DNA of the CDR3 is TGTGCCAGCAGCCCCCAGGTTGGGGCCACAGATACGCAGTATTTT.

The chain joins TRBV3-1 (or the pseudogene TRBV3-2) to TRBJ2-3; 8 nucleotides match TRBD1. The CDR3 spans 15 residues. After removal of 1 base from V and 1 base from J, the junction contained 1 base not matched to a gene. The V gene's germline CDR1 is LGHDT and CDR2 YNNKEL (reference sequence). The CDR3 sequence is CASSQGGQGTDTQYF. Here the CDR3 DNA reads TGTGCCAGCAGCCAAGGGGGACAGGGCACAGATACGCAGTATTTT.

The J gene is TRBJ1-1, the V gene TRBV15; the D gene is possibly TRBD1 (5 bases). The CDR3 loop spans 16 amino acids. The germline V gene encodes CDR1 LNHNV and CDR2 YYDKDF (reference sequence). Trimming took off 0 bases at V and 1 base at J, with 12 bases between the two ends. This CDR3 is CATSRDLEQANTEAFF. Written as DNA, the CDR3 is TGTGCCACCAGCAGAGATCTCGAACAGGCGAACACTGAAGCTTTCTTT.

The V gene is TRBV10-3, the J gene TRBJ2-5; D is perhaps TRBD1 (6 bases). Trimming removed 0 bases at V and 5 bases at J, with 13 bases between. CDR1 is ENHRY and CDR2 is SYGVKD in the germline V gene. The CDR3 extends over 15 amino acids. The CDR3 region has the DNA TGTGCCATCAGTGAGTCGAATGGGGGCGCGGAGACCCAGTACTTC. This sequence encodes CAISESNGGAETQYF.

This chain connects TRBV7-2 to TRBJ2-3; tentatively, D is TRBD2 (5 bases). The CDR3 sequence is 13 residues long. CDR1 and CDR2 (germline): SGHTA, FQGNSA. V was shortened by 6 bases and J by 4 bases, with 11 bases between the two germline ends. CDR3 residues: CASRLKGADTQYF. DNA of the CDR3: TGTGCCAGCAGACTAAAGGGAGCAGATACGCAGTATTTT.

This chain links TRBV7-2 with TRBJ1-1, with D perhaps matching TRBD1 (5 bases). The CDR3 consists of 13 residues. Trimming stripped 5 bases from V and 4 bases from J, with 11 bases between. The germline V gene has CDR1 SGHTA and CDR2 FQGNSA. CDR3: CASSLYDSTEAFF. CDR3 nucleotides: TGTGCCAGCAGCCTCTATGACAGCACTGAAGCTTTCTTT.

This clone occurred once. The V and J genes are TRBV9 and TRBJ1-2, with TRBD1 matching over 8 bases. The CDR3 runs 15 residues. Per the germline V gene, CDR1 is SGDLS and CDR2 is YYNGEE. The junction had 6 bases not matched to a gene; V was cut back by 1 base and J by 4 bases. The CDR3 DNA reads as TGTGCCAGCAGCGTACTCCTAACAGGGGGCTATGGCTACACCTTC. Its translation is CASSVLLTGGYGYTF.